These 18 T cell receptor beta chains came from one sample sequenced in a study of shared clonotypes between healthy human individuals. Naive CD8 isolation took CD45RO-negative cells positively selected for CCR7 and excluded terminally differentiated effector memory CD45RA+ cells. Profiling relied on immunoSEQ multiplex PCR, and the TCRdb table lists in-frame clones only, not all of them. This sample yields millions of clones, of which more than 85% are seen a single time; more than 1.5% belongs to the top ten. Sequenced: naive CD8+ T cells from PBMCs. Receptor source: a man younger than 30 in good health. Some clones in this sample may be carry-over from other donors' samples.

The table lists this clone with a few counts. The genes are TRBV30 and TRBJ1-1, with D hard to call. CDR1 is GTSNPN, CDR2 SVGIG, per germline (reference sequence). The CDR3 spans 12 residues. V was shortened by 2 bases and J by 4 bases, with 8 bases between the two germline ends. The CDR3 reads CAWSPMGTEAFF. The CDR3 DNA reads TGTGCCTGGAGTCCTATGGGCACTGAAGCTTTCTTT.

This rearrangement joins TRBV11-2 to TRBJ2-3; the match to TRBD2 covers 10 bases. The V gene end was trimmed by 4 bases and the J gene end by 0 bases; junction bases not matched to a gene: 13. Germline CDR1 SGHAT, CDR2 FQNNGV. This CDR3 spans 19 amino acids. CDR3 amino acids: CASSSLGASGRASTDTQYF. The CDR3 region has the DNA TGTGCCAGCAGCTCCCTGGGGGCTAGCGGGAGAGCTAGCACAGATACGCAGTATTTT.

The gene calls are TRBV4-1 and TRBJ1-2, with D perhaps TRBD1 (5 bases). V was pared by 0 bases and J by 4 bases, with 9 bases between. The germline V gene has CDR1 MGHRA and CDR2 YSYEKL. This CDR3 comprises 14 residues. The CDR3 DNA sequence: TGCGCCAGCAGCCAAGAAGGGACTGTCTATGGCTACACCTTC. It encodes CASSQEGTVYGYTF.

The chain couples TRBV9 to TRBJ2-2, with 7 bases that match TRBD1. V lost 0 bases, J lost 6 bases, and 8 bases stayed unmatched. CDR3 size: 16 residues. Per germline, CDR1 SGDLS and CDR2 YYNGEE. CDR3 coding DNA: TGTGCCAGCAGCGTAGCTGGATACAGGGGACCCGGGGAGCTGTTTTTT. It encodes CASSVAGYRGPGELFF.

Here the CDR3 DNA reads TGTGCCAGCAGCGTCGGGCAGTCCACTGAAGCTTTCTTT. Translating gives CASSVGQSTEAFF. V usage is TRBV9 and J usage is TRBJ1-1; no reliable D call. The CDR3 is 13 residues long. Trimming took off 2 bases at V and 4 bases at J, with 9 bases between the two ends. Germline-derived CDR1 and CDR2 are SGDLS and YYNGEE. The complete variable domain, with remaining parts taken from reference TRBV9 and TRBJ1-1, reads DSGVTQTPKHLITATGQRVTLRCSPRSGDLSVYWYQQSLDQGLQFLIQYYNGEERAKGNILERFSAQQFPDLHSELNLSSLELGDSALYFCASSVGQSTEAFFGQGTRLTVV.

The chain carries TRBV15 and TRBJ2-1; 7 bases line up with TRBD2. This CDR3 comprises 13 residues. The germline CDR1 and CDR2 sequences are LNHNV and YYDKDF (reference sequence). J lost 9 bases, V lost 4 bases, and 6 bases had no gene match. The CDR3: CATSTGRAFEQFF. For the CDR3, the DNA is TGTGCCACCAGCACGGGGAGGGCCTTTGAGCAGTTCTTC.

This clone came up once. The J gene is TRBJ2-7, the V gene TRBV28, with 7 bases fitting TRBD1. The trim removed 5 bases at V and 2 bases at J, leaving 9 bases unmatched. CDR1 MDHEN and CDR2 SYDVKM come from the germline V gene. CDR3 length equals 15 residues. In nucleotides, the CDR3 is TGTGCCAGCAGTCTAGGGACAGATACCACCTACGAGCAGTACTTC. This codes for CASSLGTDTTYEQYF.

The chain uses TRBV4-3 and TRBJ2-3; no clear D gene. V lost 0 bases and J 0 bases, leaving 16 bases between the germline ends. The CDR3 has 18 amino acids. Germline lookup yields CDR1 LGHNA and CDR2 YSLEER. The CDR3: CASSQDGPILFSTDTQYF. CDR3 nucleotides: TGCGCCAGCAGCCAAGATGGTCCGATTCTCTTTAGCACAGATACGCAGTATTTT.

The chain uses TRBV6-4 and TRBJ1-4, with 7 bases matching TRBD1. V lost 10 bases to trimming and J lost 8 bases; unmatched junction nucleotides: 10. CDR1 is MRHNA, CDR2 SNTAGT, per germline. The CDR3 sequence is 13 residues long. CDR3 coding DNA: TGTGCCAACCCAGGGGGAGGGGGCGAAAAACTGTTTTTT. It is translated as CANPGGGGEKLFF.

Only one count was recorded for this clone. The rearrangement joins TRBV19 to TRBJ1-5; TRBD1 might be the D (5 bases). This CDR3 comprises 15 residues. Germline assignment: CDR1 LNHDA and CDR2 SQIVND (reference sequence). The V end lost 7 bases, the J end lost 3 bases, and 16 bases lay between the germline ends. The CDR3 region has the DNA TGTGCCAGTATTCCCCGGGACGGAGACAATCAGCCCCAGCATTTT. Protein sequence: CASIPRDGDNQPQHF.

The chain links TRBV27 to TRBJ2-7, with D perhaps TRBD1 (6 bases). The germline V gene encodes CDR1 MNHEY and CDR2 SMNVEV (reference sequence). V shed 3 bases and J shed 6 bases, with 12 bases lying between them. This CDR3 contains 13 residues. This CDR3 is CASSFQGLGEQYF. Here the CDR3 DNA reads TGTGCCAGCAGTTTTCAGGGGTTAGGCGAGCAGTACTTC.

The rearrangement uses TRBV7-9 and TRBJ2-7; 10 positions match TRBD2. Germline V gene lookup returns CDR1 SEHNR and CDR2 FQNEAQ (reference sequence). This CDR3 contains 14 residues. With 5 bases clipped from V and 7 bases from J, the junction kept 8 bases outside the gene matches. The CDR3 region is CASSPGLAPEEQYF. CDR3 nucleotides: TGTGCCAGCAGCCCGGGACTAGCGCCGGAAGAGCAGTACTTC.

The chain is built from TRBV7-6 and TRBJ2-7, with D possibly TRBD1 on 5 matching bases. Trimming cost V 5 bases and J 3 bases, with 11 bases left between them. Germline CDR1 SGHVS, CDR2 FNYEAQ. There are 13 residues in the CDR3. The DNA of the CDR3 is TGTGCCAGCAGCACAGGAGAATTCTACGAGCAGTACTTC. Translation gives CASSTGEFYEQYF.

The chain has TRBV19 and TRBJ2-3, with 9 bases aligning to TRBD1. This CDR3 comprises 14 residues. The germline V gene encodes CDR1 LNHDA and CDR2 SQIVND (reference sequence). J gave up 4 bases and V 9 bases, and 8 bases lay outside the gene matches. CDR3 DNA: TGTGCCAGCTCTTCCGGGACAGGGTCAGATACGCAGTATTTT. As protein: CASSSGTGSDTQYF.

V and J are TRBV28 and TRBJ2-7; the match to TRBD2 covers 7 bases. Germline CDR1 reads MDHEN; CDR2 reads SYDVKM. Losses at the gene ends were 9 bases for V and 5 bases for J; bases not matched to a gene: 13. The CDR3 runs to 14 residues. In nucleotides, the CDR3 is TGTGCCAGTTGGGGGGGGTCGCAATGGGACGAGCAGTACTTC. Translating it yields CASWGGSQWDEQYF. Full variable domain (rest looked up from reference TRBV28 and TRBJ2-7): DVKVTQSSRYLVKRTGEKVFLECVQDMDHENMFWYRQDPGLGLRLIYFSYDVKMKEKGDIPEGYSVSREKKERFSLILESASTNQTSMYLCASWGGSQWDEQYFGPGTRLTVT.

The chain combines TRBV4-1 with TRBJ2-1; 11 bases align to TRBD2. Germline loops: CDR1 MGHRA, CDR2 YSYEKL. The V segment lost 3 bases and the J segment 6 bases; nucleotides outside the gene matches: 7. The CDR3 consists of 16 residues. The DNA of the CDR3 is TGCGCCAGCAGCCACACACTAGCGGGAGTACCCAATGAGCAGTTCTTC. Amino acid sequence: CASSHTLAGVPNEQFF.

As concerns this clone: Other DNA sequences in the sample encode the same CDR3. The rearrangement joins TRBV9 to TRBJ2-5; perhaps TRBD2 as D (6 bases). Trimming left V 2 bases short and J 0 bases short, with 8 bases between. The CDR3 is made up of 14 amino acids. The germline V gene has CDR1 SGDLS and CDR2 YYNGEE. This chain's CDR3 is CASSVGGNQETQYF. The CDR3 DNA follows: TGTGCCAGCAGCGTGGGCGGGAACCAAGAGACCCAGTACTTC.

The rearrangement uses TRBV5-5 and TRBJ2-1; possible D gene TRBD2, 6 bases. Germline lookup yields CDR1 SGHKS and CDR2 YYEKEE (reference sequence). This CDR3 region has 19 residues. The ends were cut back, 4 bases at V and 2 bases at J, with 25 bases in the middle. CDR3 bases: TGTGCCAGCAGCCCCTTTTCCGGGAGAAATCTCCCTACCTACAATGAGCAGTTCTTC. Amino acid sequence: CASSPFSGRNLPTYNEQFF. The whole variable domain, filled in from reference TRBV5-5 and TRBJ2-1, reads DAGVTQSPTHLIKTRGQQVTLRCSPISGHKSVSWYQQVLGQGPQFIFQYYEKEERGRGNFPDRFSARQFPNYSSELNVNALLLGDSALYLCASSPFSGRNLPTYNEQFFGPGTRLTVL.